Listed here are 27 T cell receptor beta chains from one sample, sequenced in a study of CD8 T cells in Susac syndrome (dated by TCRdb to between 2018 and 2021). The library relied on the immunoSEQ multiplex PCR assay. RNA was extracted using the RNeasy kit, and roughly 0.5 to 1 microgram was reverse transcribed with random hexamers. Clones were called with MiXCR by TCRdb after fastp trimmed the public reads at Q25, and only in-frame beta chains were retained. Here each entry gathers all rows of one CDR3 protein and keeps the most common genes and DNA. The sample records 200,000 or so distinct CDR3 sequences, 80% to 95% of which are singletons. The top ten clonotypes cover around 0.15% of the sample. Sequencing input: CD8+ T cells from PBMCs. These receptors came from a human donor with multiple sclerosis.

In DNA form, the CDR3 reads TGTGCCAGCAGCAAAGTGTGGGGGACTAGCGCGGACTACGAGCAGTACTTC. It codes for CASSKVWGTSADYEQYF. The V and J genes are TRBV21-1 and TRBJ2-7; TRBD2, as called in the table, went unchecked against the DNA. TRBV21-1 is listed as a pseudogene. The length of the CDR3 is 17 residues.

The chain employs TRBV5-4 and TRBJ2-3, with a possible D match to TRBD1 (6 bases). Per the germline V gene, CDR1 is SGHNT and CDR2 is YYREEE (reference sequence). With 3 bases removed from V and 6 bases from J, the gap between germline ends came to 17 bases. The CDR3 covers 15 residues. The CDR3 nucleotides are TGTGCCAGCAGCTCCAGGGGTATCGTCTCGGATACGCAGTATTTT. Residues: CASSSRGIVSDTQYF.

The V and J genes are TRBV7-9 and TRBJ2-7, with D possibly matching TRBD1 (5 bases). Between the trimmed V and J ends, which lost 5 bases and 3 bases, there was a span of 11 bases. This CDR3 contains 13 residues. Germline V gene data show CDR1 as SEHNR and CDR2 as FQNEAQ (reference sequence). The CDR3 protein is CASSNRRGYEQYF. Written as DNA, the CDR3 is TGTGCCAGCAGCAACCGAAGGGGCTACGAGCAGTACTTC.

This clonotype has a handful of counts. V usage is TRBV11-2 and J usage is TRBJ2-7; TRBD1 aligns across 9 bases. Germline CDR1 SGHAT, CDR2 FQNNGV. This CDR3 is built from 14 residues. Trimming cost V 3 bases and J 4 bases; bases outside gene matches: 4. This chain's CDR3 is CASSFGQGTYEQYF. The CDR3, as DNA: TGTGCCAGCAGCTTTGGACAGGGGACTTACGAGCAGTACTTC.

The rearrangement uses TRBV5-4 and TRBJ1-1; the D gene is possibly TRBD1 (6 bases). The CDR3 covers 15 residues. V was cut by 4 bases and J by 1 base, with 14 bases left in between. Looked up from germline, CDR1 is SGHNT and CDR2 is YYREEE (reference sequence). The CDR3 here is CASSLTGLPNTEAFF. The CDR3 DNA sequence: TGTGCCAGCAGCCTGACAGGTCTTCCGAACACTGAAGCTTTCTTT.

The chain is built from TRBV29-1 and TRBJ2-1; D is unclear. V lost 7 bases and J lost 4, with 14 bases in between. The CDR3 is 13 amino acids. Germline V gene lookup returns CDR1 SQVTM and CDR2 ANQGSEA. DNA of the CDR3: TGCAGCGCCGAAAGGGCTTCATACAATGAGCAGTTCTTC. Protein product: CSAERASYNEQFF.

The chain joins TRBV30 to TRBJ1-2; D not resolved. The germline CDR1 and CDR2 sequences are GTSNPN and SVGIG (reference sequence). The CDR3 runs to 12 residues. Trimming took off 4 bases at V and 6 bases at J, with 12 bases between the two ends. This CDR3 reads CAWTLGGNGYTF. Written as DNA, the CDR3 is TGTGCCTGGACCCTCGGTGGCAATGGCTACACCTTC.

CDR3 bases: TGTGCCTGGAGTCCTACGGGGGGGCCCCGGAATGAGCAGTTCTTC. This sequence encodes CAWSPTGGPRNEQFF. The rearrangement joins TRBV30 to TRBJ2-1, with TRBD2 matching over 8 bases. The germline gives CDR1 GTSNPN, CDR2 SVGIG (reference sequence). This CDR3 region has 15 residues. Trimming at V came to 2 bases and at J to 7 bases, leaving 10 bases not matched to a gene. Filled out from reference TRBV30 and TRBJ2-1, the complete variable domain reads SQTIHQWPATLVQPVGSPLSLECTVEGTSNPNLYWYRQAAGRGLQLLFYSVGIGQISSEVPQNLSASRPQDRQFILSSKKLLLSDSGFYLCAWSPTGGPRNEQFFGPGTRLTVL.

This chain uses TRBV5-6 with TRBJ1-1; 10 bases fit TRBD1. After removal of 0 bases from V and 6 bases from J, the junction contained 5 bases not matched to a gene. The CDR3 has 15 amino acids. Germline V lookup: CDR1 SGHDT, CDR2 YYEEEE. CDR3 in DNA: TGTGCCAGCAGCTTGGGGGGGACAGGGGCGGCTGAAGCTTTCTTT. It is translated as CASSLGGTGAAEAFF. The full variable domain, rest sourced from reference TRBV5-6 and TRBJ1-1, is DAGVTQSPTHLIKTRGQQVTLRCSPKSGHDTVSWYQQALGQGPQFIFQYYEEEERQRGNFPDRFSGHQFPNYSSELNVNALLLGDSALYLCASSLGGTGAAEAFFGQGTRLTVV.

This clonotype was counted once. The chain is built from TRBV10-3 and TRBJ2-3; tentatively, D is TRBD1 or TRBD2 (6 bases each). Looked up from germline, CDR1 is ENHRY and CDR2 is SYGVKD. The CDR3 is made up of 13 amino acids. Trimming removed 6 bases from V and 6 bases from J, with 13 bases in between. The CDR3 sequence: CAISPQGTDTQYF. For the CDR3, the DNA is TGTGCCATCAGCCCCCAGGGGACTGATACGCAGTATTTT.

The chain recombines TRBV29-1 with TRBJ1-2; D gene ambiguous. Germline V lookup: CDR1 SQVTM, CDR2 ANQGSEA. This CDR3 spans 12 amino acids. V was clipped by 4 bases and J by 4 bases, with 10 bases between them. In DNA form, the CDR3 reads TGCAGCGTTGGAAAGCCAAGCTATGGCTACACCTTC. It codes for CSVGKPSYGYTF.

The CDR3 region has the DNA TGTGCCAGCAGTTTTTCCATGGGTTACAATGAGCAGTTCTTC. Translation gives CASSFSMGYNEQFF. The V and J genes are TRBV27 and TRBJ2-1, with unresolved D. The germline CDR1 and CDR2 sequences are MNHEY and SMNVEV (reference sequence). This CDR3 comprises 14 residues. The V end lost 3 bases, the J end lost 4 bases, and 10 bases lay between the germline ends.

This rearrangement joins TRBV2 to TRBJ1-6; tentative D call: TRBD1 (5 bases). Germline assignment: CDR1 SNHLY and CDR2 FYNNEI. Between the trimmed V and J ends, which lost 4 bases and 0 bases, there was a span of 10 bases. The CDR3 runs to 16 residues. The CDR3 sequence: CASSGGLRSYNSPLHF. Here the CDR3 DNA reads TGTGCCAGCAGTGGGGGACTCCGCTCCTATAATTCACCCCTCCACTTT.

The chain carries TRBV6-6 and TRBJ2-1; the D gene is possibly TRBD2 (6 bases). Germline CDR1 reads MNHNY; CDR2 reads SVGAGI (reference sequence). CDR3 size: 13 residues. Trimming took off 4 bases at V and 5 bases at J, with 9 bases between the two ends. CDR3 coding DNA: TGTGCCAGCAGTTTTGGAGGGGACAATGAGCAGTTCTTC. Its translation: CASSFGGDNEQFF.

The gene calls are TRBV6-1 and TRBJ1-5; 8 bases align to TRBD1. Germline loops: CDR1 MNHNS, CDR2 SASEGT. The CDR3 consists of 16 residues. Trimming at V came to 3 bases and at J to 2 bases, leaving 6 bases not matched to a gene. The CDR3 bases are TGTGCCAGCAGTGAGGACAGGGAGGGAGGCAATCAGCCCCAGCATTTT. Its protein is CASSEDREGGNQPQHF.

The chain combines TRBV29-1 with TRBJ2-1; D might be TRBD1 or TRBD2, each matching 6 bases. Germline-derived CDR1 and CDR2 are SQVTM and ANQGSEA. The CDR3 totals 13 residues. V was shortened by 3 bases and J by 3 bases, with 9 bases between the two germline ends. CDR3 residues: CSVDGGLYNEQFF. The CDR3 DNA sequence: TGCAGCGTTGATGGGGGGCTCTACAATGAGCAGTTCTTC.

This rearrangement joins TRBV19 to TRBJ1-5, with 8 nucleotides matching TRBD1. The CDR3 covers 14 residues. J lost 5 bases, V lost 6 bases, and 6 bases had no gene match. Germline lookup yields CDR1 LNHDA and CDR2 SQIVND (reference sequence). The CDR3 region is CASSAGTGHQPQHF. CDR3 DNA: TGTGCCAGTAGCGCTGGGACAGGTCATCAGCCCCAGCATTTT. Looking up the rest from reference TRBV19 and TRBJ1-5 gives the full variable domain: DGGITQSPKYLFRKEGQNVTLSCEQNLNHDAMYWYRQDPGQGLRLIYYSQIVNDFQKGDIAEGYSVSREKKESFPLTVTSAQKNPTAFYLCASSAGTGHQPQHFGDGTRLSIL.

To note about this clonotype: The junction departs from germline at one end; a sequencing error may be responsible. The gene calls are TRBV7-7 and TRBJ2-1, with 13 bases matching TRBD2. Germline V gene sequence: CDR1 SSHAT, CDR2 FNYEAQ (reference sequence). The CDR3 extends over 16 amino acids. In DNA, the CDR3 is TGTGCTAGCAGCCCCCGGACTAGCGGGAGTAGCGGTGAGCAGTTCTTC. Translation gives CASSPRTSGSSGEQFF.

The CDR3 DNA sequence: TGTGCCAGCAGCGTCCGTACTAGCGGGGGGTCTAACACCGGGGAGCTGTTTTTT. Its translation: CASSVRTSGGSNTGELFF. This chain connects TRBV9 to TRBJ2-2; 12 positions agree with TRBD2. V lost 2 bases to trimming and J lost 2 bases; unmatched junction nucleotides: 7. CDR3 size: 18 residues. Germline values: CDR1 SGDLS, CDR2 YYNGEE.

This sequence joins TRBV11-2 and TRBJ2-7; D gene unclear. V lost 5 bases and J lost 6, with 8 bases in between. The CDR3 is 11 amino acids. CDR1 and CDR2 from the germline V gene are SGHAT and FQNNGV. The CDR3 loop reads CASSPGPEQYF. The CDR3 DNA reads as TGTGCCAGCAGCCCCGGGCCCGAGCAGTACTTC. The complete variable domain, with remaining parts taken from reference TRBV11-2 and TRBJ2-7, reads EAGVAQSPRYKIIEKRQSVAFWCNPISGHATLYWYQQILGQGPKLLIQFQNNGVVDDSQLPKDRFSAERLKGVDSTLKIQPAKLEDSAVYLCASSPGPEQYFGPGTRLTVT.

The chain joins TRBV29-1 to TRBJ2-1; 11 bases agree with TRBD2. The V gene end was trimmed by 7 bases and the J gene end by 0 bases; junction bases not matched to a gene: 2. This CDR3 contains 14 residues. CDR1 and CDR2 from the germline V gene are SQVTM and ANQGSEA. The CDR3 region has the DNA TGCAGCGCCCTAGCGGGAGGCTCCTACAATGAGCAGTTCTTC. It codes for CSALAGGSYNEQFF.

The V call is TRBV7-2, the J call TRBJ1-1, with D unclear. Trimming left V 9 bases short and J 5 bases short, with 22 bases between. The CDR3 is made up of 15 amino acids. CDR1 is SGHTA, CDR2 FQGNSA, per germline. CDR3 amino acids: CASLPSGFLMTEAFF. The CDR3 region has the DNA TGTGCCAGTCTACCCTCGGGTTTCCTGATGACTGAAGCTTTCTTT.

V and J are TRBV28 and TRBJ2-5; 10 bases align to TRBD2. The CDR3 loop spans 16 amino acids. The V gene end was trimmed by 3 bases and the J gene end by 5 bases; junction bases not matched to a gene: 9. CDR1 is MDHEN and CDR2 is SYDVKM in the germline V gene. The CDR3: CASSFGSGGAGETQYF. The CDR3 DNA sequence: TGTGCCAGCAGTTTCGGCAGCGGGGGGGCGGGGGAGACCCAGTACTTC.

The chain links TRBV28 to TRBJ2-3, with 7 nucleotides matching TRBD1. V trimming: 6 bases; J trimming: 2 bases; junction bases outside the gene matches: 8. The CDR3 runs to 15 residues. The germline CDR1 and CDR2 sequences are MDHEN and SYDVKM. The CDR3 nucleotides read TGTGCCAGCAGCCACAGGGGTAGGTACACAGATACGCAGTATTTT. This codes for CASSHRGRYTDTQYF.

The DNA of the CDR3 is TGCAGTGCTAGAGAAATCAGGGGGCGCCCCCCGGTCTATGGCTACACCTTC. Translation: CSAREIRGRPPVYGYTF. The chain recombines TRBV20-1 with TRBJ1-2; 8 nucleotides agree with TRBD1. V gave up 0 bases and J gave up 4 bases; unmatched junction bases: 13. The CDR3 has 17 amino acids. Per the germline V gene, CDR1 is DFQATT and CDR2 is SNEGSKA (reference sequence).

The CDR3 sequence: CASSPGLAGAGANVLTF. The CDR3 coding sequence is TGTGCCAGCAGCCCCGGACTAGCGGGAGCTGGGGCCAACGTCCTGACTTTC. The genes are TRBV5-4 and TRBJ2-6, with TRBD2 matching over 13 bases. Losses at the gene ends were 4 bases for V and 2 bases for J; bases not matched to a gene: 3. The CDR3 totals 17 residues. The V gene's germline CDR1 is SGHNT and CDR2 YYREEE (reference sequence).

The chain combines TRBV5-4 with TRBJ2-3; D gene unclear. V was pared by 2 bases and J by 2 bases, with 15 bases between. The CDR3 covers 16 residues. CDR1 is SGHNT, CDR2 YYREEE, per germline (reference sequence). CDR3 in amino acids: CASSLRFGLVTDTQYF. In DNA, the CDR3 is TGTGCCAGCAGCTTAAGGTTTGGTCTGGTCACAGATACGCAGTATTTT.